This T cell receptor (beta chain) was found in a study of prognosis after radiotherapy for stage I lung cancer. Study in general: Histologically, the tumors comprised squamous cell carcinoma in over 5 patients and adenocarcinoma in around 11.

The study amplified the TCR beta CDR3 region from genomic DNA. This amplification was carried out by two rounds of multiplex PCR. Gene-specific TRBV and TRBJ primers were used in PCR round one. Each CDR3 protein is one row after TCRdb ran MiXCR on the multiplex PCR reads. The sample records about 59,000 distinct CDR3 sequences, approximately 26% being singletons. V lost 1 base and J 3 bases, leaving 0 bases between the germline ends. The length of the CDR3 is 11 residues. Germline loops: CDR1 SGHTA, CDR2 FQGNSA. This clonotype appeared many times. Without the conserved terminal phenylalanine or tryptophan, this CDR3 likely stems from a read error.

Sample: PBMCs, taken before or after stereotactic body radiation therapy (not recorded which). This receptor was identified in a donor aged 50 or older with non-small cell lung cancer. The genes are TRBV7-2 and TRBJ1-2, with unresolved D. Here the CDR3 reads CASSLDYGYTS. For the CDR3, the DNA is TGTGCCAGCAGCTTAGACTATGGCTACACCTCC.